One sample yielded the 16 T cell receptor beta chains listed below, sequenced in a study of identical twins. TCRdb analysed the 5' RACE reads with MiXCR anew, one entry per CDR3 protein. Of 220,000 or so distinct CDR3 sequences detected, approximately 7% appear once; the ten largest clones hold roughly 3.6%. The same data also went into a second study, on yellow fever vaccine responses in identical twins.

Specimen: memory (CD45RO+) T cells sorted from blood. The receptors were gathered from a woman aged 18-29 years in good health.

This clonotype appeared many times. The chain combines TRBV20-1 with TRBJ1-2, with TRBD1 as a possible D gene (5 bases). The CDR3 sequence is 13 residues long. V dropped 6 bases and J dropped 2 bases, with 13 bases sitting between them. Germline V gene lookup returns CDR1 DFQATT and CDR2 SNEGSKA (reference sequence). The CDR3 DNA reads TGCAGTGCCATTCAGGGACGGAACTATGGCTACACCTTC. This codes for CSAIQGRNYGYTF.

Regarding this clonotype: Relative to the germline gene, one junction end is altered; a read error may explain this. The chain uses TRBV12-3 or TRBV12-4 and TRBJ2-7, with TRBD1 identical over 8 bases. The CDR3 spans 13 residues. CDR3 amino acids: CASSPDRAYEHYF. The CDR3 bases are TGTGCCAGCAGTCCGGACAGGGCCTACGAGCACTACTTC.

The chain recombines TRBV20-1 with TRBJ1-2, with D perhaps TRBD1 (6 bases). Between the trimmed V and J ends, which lost 4 bases and 7 bases, there was a span of 13 bases. CDR3 length: 12 residues. The germline CDR1 and CDR2 sequences are DFQATT and SNEGSKA (reference sequence). DNA of the CDR3: TGCAGTGCTAACCCAGGGGTTCTTGGCTACACCTTC. This codes for CSANPGVLGYTF.

The chain couples TRBV7-3 to TRBJ2-1; 8 bases line up with TRBD1. Trimming removed 0 bases from V and 9 bases from J; junction bases left unmatched: 4. CDR3 length: 14 residues. In germline, CDR1 is SGHTA, CDR2 FQGTGA. CDR3 residues: CASSLTDRAAEQFF. The DNA for the CDR3 is TGTGCCAGCAGCTTAACGGACAGGGCGGCTGAGCAGTTCTTC.

This clonotype was seen only once. The V gene is TRBV20-1, the J gene TRBJ1-1; D gene ambiguous. Germline CDR1 is DFQATT and CDR2 is SNEGSKA (reference sequence). The CDR3 has 13 amino acids. Trimming pared 6 bases from V and 1 base from J, leaving 12 bases between. CDR3 sequence: CSATPMGNTEAFF. The CDR3, as DNA: TGCAGTGCAACGCCCATGGGGAACACTGAAGCTTTCTTT.

This clonotype was counted between two and nine times. CDR3 region: CASSLKLAGYTDTQYF. CDR3 DNA sequence: TGCGCCAGCAGCTTGAAACTAGCGGGGTACACAGATACGCAGTATTTT. This rearrangement joins TRBV5-1 to TRBJ2-3; 10 bases line up with TRBD2. The germline V gene encodes CDR1 SGHRS and CDR2 YFSETQ. The CDR3 covers 16 residues. Losses at the gene ends were 1 base for V and 2 bases for J; bases not matched to a gene: 4.

The sample holds a few counts of this clonotype. J is TRBJ2-7 and V is TRBV6-1, with 7 bases that match TRBD1. The CDR3 runs 13 residues. The J segment lost 2 bases and the V segment lost 6 bases, leaving 4 bases of the junction unmatched. CDR1 and CDR2 from the germline V gene are MNHNS and SASEGT. DNA of the CDR3: TGTGCCAGCAGGGGGGACAGCACCTACGAGCAGTACGTC. It codes for CASRGDSTYEQYV.

This clonotype showed up many times. The chain combines TRBV5-6 with TRBJ2-7; D may correspond to TRBD1 or TRBD2 (5 bases each). V lost 4 bases, J lost 0 bases, and 17 bases lay in between. From germline, CDR1 is SGHDT and CDR2 YYEEEE. This CDR3 is built from 16 residues. CDR3 nucleotide sequence: TGTGCCAGCAGCGACAGAACTAGAGTGAGCTCCTACGAGCAGTACTTC. It translates to CASSDRTRVSSYEQYF. Drawing the rest from reference TRBV5-6 and TRBJ2-7, the complete variable domain is DAGVTQSPTHLIKTRGQQVTLRCSPKSGHDTVSWYQQALGQGPQFIFQYYEEEERQRGNFPDRFSGHQFPNYSSELNVNALLLGDSALYLCASSDRTRVSSYEQYFGPGTRLTVT.

The rearrangement joins TRBV13 to TRBJ2-5; 7 bases match TRBD2. Trimming at V came to 3 bases and at J to 2 bases, leaving 6 bases not matched to a gene. The V gene's germline CDR1 is PRHDT and CDR2 FYEKMQ (reference sequence). The CDR3 runs 15 residues. The CDR3 DNA sequence: TGTGCCAGCAGCTTGCGTACGGGAGGTCAAGAGACCCAGTACTTC. As protein: CASSLRTGGQETQYF.

V gene TRBV5-6 combines with J gene TRBJ1-5; weak D call: TRBD1 (5 bases). CDR3 length: 16 residues. Trimming stripped 3 bases from V and 0 bases from J, with 13 bases between. Germline-derived CDR1 and CDR2 are SGHDT and YYEEEE. For the CDR3, the DNA is TGTGCCAGCAGCTCTAGGGGCCGAGGTAGCAATCAGCCCCAGCATTTT. This gives the protein CASSSRGRGSNQPQHF.

A remark on this clonotype: One junction end does not reproduce the germline sequence, and a read error may be involved. V and J are TRBV2 and TRBJ2-5; TRBD2 matches 10 bases. Germline V CDR1 and CDR2: SNHLY, FYNNEI. The CDR3 spans 14 residues. DNA of the CDR3: TGTACCAGCAGTGTAGCGGGGGGCATGGAGACCCAGTACTTC. Protein product: CTSSVAGGMETQYF.

The chain is built from TRBV7-8 and TRBJ1-5; D possibly corresponds to TRBD1 (5 bases). The CDR3 is 16 residues long. Looked up from germline, CDR1 is SGHVS and CDR2 is FQNEAQ. The V and J ends lost 3 bases and 2 bases respectively, with 14 bases between them. The CDR3 loop reads CASSLLGGLGNQPQHF. CDR3 DNA: TGTGCCAGCAGCTTGTTGGGGGGTCTAGGCAATCAGCCCCAGCATTTT.

The chain uses TRBV7-7 and TRBJ2-5, with TRBD1 matching over 7 bases. From germline, CDR1 is SSHAT and CDR2 FNYEAQ (reference sequence). The CDR3 spans 15 residues. V was pared by 3 bases and J by 2 bases, with 6 bases of the junction left unmatched. Here the CDR3 DNA reads TGTGCCAGCAGCTTCGGGACAGCCGGACAAGAGACCCAGTACTTC. It encodes CASSFGTAGQETQYF.

In this sample, this clonotype turned up many times. The V gene is TRBV12-3 or TRBV12-4, the J gene TRBJ1-2; D not resolved. This CDR3 contains 15 residues. Trimming left V 7 bases short and J 2 bases short, with 17 bases between. The CDR3 sequence: CASTPRVEKNYGYTF. CDR3 nucleotide sequence: TGTGCCAGCACTCCAAGGGTTGAGAAAAACTATGGCTACACCTTC.

This clonotype has at least ten counts. The V and J genes are TRBV3-1 and TRBJ1-5; D gene ambiguous. Trimming removed 2 bases at V and 6 bases at J, with 17 bases between. This CDR3 spans 16 amino acids. Germline assignment: CDR1 LGHDT and CDR2 YNNKEL (reference sequence). The CDR3 protein is CASSQSYSAGSQPQHF. CDR3 in DNA: TGTGCCAGCAGCCAAAGTTACAGCGCCGGTAGTCAGCCCCAGCATTTT.

The V and J genes are TRBV11-1 and TRBJ1-2, with D uncertain. The CDR3 runs 13 residues. The germline V gene has CDR1 SGHAT and CDR2 FQDESV (reference sequence). V lost 3 bases to trimming and J lost 3 bases, with 8 bases between them. The CDR3: CASSFKSDYGYTF. CDR3 nucleotides: TGTGCCAGCAGCTTCAAGTCTGACTATGGCTACACCTTC. Variable domain in full (rest from reference TRBV11-1 and TRBJ1-2): EAEVAQSPRYKITEKSQAVAFWCDPISGHATLYWYRQILGQGPELLVQFQDESVVDDSQLPKDRFSAERLKGVDSTLKIQPAELGDSAMYLCASSFKSDYGYTFGSGTRLTVV.